The source of this T cell receptor beta chain is a study of cytomegalovirus exposure and HLA in healthy donors. Study-level information: According to later analysis, the same platform produced the roughly 120 validation and some 680 first-cohort repertoires.

Worth noting for this clone: No antigen is known for it.

TCRdb's table, derived via immunoSEQ multiplex PCR, lists solely in-frame clones and lacks some. Among approximately 210,000 clones listed, 88% were seen once. Whole-study findings and limits: In vitro experiments confirmed that three CMV-associated chains were specific for CMV antigens. The finding came from a later analysis; first-cohort TCR clusters tended to co-occur in the 110 or so validation repertoires. Using the classifier, cytomegalovirus status was reportedly diagnosed with high specificity and sensitivity.

This CDR3 comprises 16 residues. Trimming removed 4 bases from V and 4 bases from J, with 19 bases in between. The germline V gene has CDR1 SGHAT and CDR2 FQNNGV. This chain joins TRBV11-2 and TRBJ1-2; D might be TRBD1 (6 bases). The specimen sequenced was PBMCs. The TCR comes from a woman between 18 and 29 years old in good health and CMV-seronegative. The CDR3: CASSSPRGGARYGYTF. CDR3 bases: TGTGCCAGCAGCTCCCCGAGAGGGGGGGCTCGCTATGGCTACACCTTC. Drawing the rest from reference TRBV11-2 and TRBJ1-2, the complete variable domain is EAGVAQSPRYKIIEKRQSVAFWCNPISGHATLYWYQQILGQGPKLLIQFQNNGVVDDSQLPKDRFSAERLKGVDSTLKIQPAKLEDSAVYLCASSSPRGGARYGYTFGSGTRLTVV.